The present TCR beta chain was sequenced within a study of identical twins. Findings and limits, study-wide: Models came in too low on out-of-frame TCR alpha sharing in monozygotic twins.

Regarding this clonotype: Its antigen is not known.

cDNA carried unique molecular identifiers, and a universal primer site was added by template switching. MiXCR, applied by TCRdb to the 5' RACE reads, yields one record per CDR3 protein. The table lists around 490,000 distinct CDR3 sequences, approximately 20% of them singletons. Germline V gene data show CDR1 as SGHRS and CDR2 as YFSETQ. The J segment lost 3 bases and the V segment lost 5 bases, leaving 6 bases of the junction unmatched. The CDR3 consists of 14 residues. This same sample was also taken into another study, of yellow fever vaccine responses in identical twins. Per that paper: Reportedly, the response of twins' T cells to the vaccine seemed partly convergent, partly personalized.

The V call is TRBV5-1, the J call TRBJ2-3, with 7 positions matching TRBD2. The clonotype was recovered from a woman aged 18 to 35 in good health. Input material: CD4+ T cells sorted from blood. The CDR3 DNA reads as TGCGCCAGCAGACAGACTAGCCTGACAGATACGCAGTATTTT. This sequence encodes CASRQTSLTDTQYF.